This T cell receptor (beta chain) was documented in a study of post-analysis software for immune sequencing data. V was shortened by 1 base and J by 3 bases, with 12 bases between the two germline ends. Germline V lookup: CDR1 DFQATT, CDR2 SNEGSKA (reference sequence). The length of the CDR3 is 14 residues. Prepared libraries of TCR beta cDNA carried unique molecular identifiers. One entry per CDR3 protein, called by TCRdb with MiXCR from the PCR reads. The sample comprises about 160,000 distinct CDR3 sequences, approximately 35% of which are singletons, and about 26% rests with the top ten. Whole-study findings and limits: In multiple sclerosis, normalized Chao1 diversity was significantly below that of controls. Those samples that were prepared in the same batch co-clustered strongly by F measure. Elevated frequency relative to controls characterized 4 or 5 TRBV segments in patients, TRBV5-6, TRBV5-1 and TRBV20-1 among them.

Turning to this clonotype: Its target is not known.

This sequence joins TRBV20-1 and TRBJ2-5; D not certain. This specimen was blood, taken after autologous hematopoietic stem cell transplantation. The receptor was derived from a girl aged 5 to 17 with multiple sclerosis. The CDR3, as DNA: TGCAGTGCTAGAGTATTCAGGATCGAAGAGACCCAGTACTTC. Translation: CSARVFRIEETQYF.